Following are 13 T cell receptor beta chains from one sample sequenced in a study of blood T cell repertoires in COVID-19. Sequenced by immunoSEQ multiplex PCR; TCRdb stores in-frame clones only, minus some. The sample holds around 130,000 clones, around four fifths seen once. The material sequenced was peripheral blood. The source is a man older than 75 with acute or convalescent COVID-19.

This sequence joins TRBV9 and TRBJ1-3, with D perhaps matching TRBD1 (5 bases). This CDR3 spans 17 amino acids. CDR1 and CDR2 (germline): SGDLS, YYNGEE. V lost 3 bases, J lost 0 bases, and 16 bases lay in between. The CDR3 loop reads CASSATPGLISGNTIYF. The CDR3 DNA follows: TGTGCCAGCAGCGCCACGCCGGGACTGATCTCTGGAAACACCATATATTTT.

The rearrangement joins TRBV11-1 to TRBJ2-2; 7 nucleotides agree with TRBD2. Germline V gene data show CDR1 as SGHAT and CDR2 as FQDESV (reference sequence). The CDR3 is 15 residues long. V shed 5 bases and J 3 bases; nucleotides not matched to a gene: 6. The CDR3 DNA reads TGTGCCAGCAGCCTCAGCGGGGTAGACACCGGGGAGCTGTTTTTT. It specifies CASSLSGVDTGELFF.

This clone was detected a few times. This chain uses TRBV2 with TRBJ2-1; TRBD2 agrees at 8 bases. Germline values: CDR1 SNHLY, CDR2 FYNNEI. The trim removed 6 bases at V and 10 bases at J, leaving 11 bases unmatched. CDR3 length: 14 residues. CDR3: CASRGAGGITEQFF. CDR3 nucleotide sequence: TGTGCCAGCAGGGGGGCGGGGGGAATCACGGAGCAGTTCTTC.

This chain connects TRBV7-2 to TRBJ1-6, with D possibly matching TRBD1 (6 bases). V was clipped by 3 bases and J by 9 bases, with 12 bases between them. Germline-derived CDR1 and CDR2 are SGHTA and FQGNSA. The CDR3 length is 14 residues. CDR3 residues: CASSFSAGASPLHF. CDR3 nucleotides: TGTGCCAGCAGCTTTAGCGCAGGGGCTTCACCCCTCCACTTT.

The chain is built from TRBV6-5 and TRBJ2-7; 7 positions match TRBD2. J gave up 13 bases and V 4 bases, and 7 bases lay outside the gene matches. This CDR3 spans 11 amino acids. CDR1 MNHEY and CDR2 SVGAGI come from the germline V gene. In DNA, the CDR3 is TGTGCCAGCAGTTCCGTGGGGGGGGAATACTTC. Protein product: CASSSVGGEYF.

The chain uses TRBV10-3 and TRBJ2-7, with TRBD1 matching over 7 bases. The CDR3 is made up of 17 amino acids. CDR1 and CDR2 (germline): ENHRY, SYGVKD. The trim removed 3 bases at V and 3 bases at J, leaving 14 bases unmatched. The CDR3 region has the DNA TGTGCCATCAGTGACCCCACCCCGACAGGGCACCTCTACGAGCAGTACTTC. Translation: CAISDPTPTGHLYEQYF.

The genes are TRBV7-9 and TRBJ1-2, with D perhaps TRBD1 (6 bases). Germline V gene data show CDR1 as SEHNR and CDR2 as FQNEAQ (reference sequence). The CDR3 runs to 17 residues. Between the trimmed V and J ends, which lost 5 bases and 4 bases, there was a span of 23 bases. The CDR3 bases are TGTGCCAGCAGCCCAGGGGAAACCAGCGGGGGGGGCTATGGCTACACCTTC. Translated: CASSPGETSGGGYGYTF.

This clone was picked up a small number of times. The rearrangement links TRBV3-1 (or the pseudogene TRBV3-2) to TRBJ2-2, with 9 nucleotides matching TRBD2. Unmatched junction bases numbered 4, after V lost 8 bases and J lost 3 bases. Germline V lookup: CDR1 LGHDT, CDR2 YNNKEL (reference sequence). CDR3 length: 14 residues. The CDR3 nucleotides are TGTGCCAGCGGGAGCGGGGGGTACACCGGGGAGCTGTTTTTT. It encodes CASGSGGYTGELFF.

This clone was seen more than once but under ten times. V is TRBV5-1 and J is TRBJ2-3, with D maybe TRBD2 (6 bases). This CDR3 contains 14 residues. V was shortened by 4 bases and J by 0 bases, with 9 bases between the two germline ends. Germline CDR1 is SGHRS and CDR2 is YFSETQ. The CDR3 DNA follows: TGCGCCAGCAGCCCAGGGACTAGCACAGATACGCAGTATTTT. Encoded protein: CASSPGTSTDTQYF.

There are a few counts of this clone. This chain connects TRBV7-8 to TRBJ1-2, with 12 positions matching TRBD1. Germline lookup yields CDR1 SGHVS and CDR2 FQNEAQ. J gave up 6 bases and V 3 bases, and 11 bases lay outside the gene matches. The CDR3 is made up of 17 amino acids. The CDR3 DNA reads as TGTGCCAGCAGCTTGATCCCGGGACAGGGGGCTTCGGATGGCTACACCTTC. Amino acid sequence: CASSLIPGQGASDGYTF.

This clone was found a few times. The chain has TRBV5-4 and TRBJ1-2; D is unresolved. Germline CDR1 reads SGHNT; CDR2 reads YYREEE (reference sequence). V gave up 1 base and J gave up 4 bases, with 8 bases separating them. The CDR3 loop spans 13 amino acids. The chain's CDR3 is CASSLSYSYGYTF. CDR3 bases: TGTGCCAGCAGCTTGTCATACAGCTATGGCTACACCTTC. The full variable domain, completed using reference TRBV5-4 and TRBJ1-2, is ETGVTQSPTHLIKTRGQQVTLRCSSQSGHNTVSWYQQALGQGPQFIFQYYREEENGRGNFPPRFSGLQFPNYSSELNVNALELDDSALYLCASSLSYSYGYTFGSGTRLTVV.

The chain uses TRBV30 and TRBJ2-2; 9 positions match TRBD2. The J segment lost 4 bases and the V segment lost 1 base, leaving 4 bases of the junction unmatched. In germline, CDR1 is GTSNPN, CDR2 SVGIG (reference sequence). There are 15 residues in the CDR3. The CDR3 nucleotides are TGTGCCTGGAGTGCCCTAGCGGGACGCACCGGGGAGCTGTTTTTT. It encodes CAWSALAGRTGELFF.

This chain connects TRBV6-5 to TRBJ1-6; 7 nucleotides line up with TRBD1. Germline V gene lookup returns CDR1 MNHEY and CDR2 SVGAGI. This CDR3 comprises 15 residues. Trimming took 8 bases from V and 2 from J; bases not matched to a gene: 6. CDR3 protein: CASEQGYTYNSPLHF. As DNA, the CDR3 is TGTGCCAGCGAACAGGGGTACACCTATAATTCACCCCTCCACTTT.